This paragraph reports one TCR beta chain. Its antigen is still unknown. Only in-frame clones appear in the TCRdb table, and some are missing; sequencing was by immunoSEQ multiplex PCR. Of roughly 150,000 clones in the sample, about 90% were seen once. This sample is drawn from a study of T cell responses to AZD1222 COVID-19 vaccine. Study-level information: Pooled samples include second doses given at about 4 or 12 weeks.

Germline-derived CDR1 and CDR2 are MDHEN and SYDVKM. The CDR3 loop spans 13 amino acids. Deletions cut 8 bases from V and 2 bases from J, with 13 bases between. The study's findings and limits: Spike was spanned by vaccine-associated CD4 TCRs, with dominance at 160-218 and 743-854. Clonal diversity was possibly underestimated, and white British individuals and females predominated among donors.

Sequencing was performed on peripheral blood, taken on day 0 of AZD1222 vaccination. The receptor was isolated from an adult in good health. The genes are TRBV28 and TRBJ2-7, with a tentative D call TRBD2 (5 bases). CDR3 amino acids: CASGLSGTYEQYF. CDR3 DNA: TGTGCCAGCGGATTGAGCGGTACCTACGAGCAGTACTTC. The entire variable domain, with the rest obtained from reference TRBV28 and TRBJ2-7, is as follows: DVKVTQSSRYLVKRTGEKVFLECVQDMDHENMFWYRQDPGLGLRLIYFSYDVKMKEKGDIPEGYSVSREKKERFSLILESASTNQTSMYLCASGLSGTYEQYFGPGTRLTVT.